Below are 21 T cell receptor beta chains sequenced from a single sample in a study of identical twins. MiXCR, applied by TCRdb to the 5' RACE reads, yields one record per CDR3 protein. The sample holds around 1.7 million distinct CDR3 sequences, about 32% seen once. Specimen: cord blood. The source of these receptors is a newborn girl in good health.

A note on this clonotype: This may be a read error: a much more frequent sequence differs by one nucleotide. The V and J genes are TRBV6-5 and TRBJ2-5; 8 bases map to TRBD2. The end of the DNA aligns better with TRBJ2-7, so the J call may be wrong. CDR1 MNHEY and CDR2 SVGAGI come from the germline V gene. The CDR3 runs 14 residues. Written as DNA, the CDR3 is TGTGCCGGCAGTTCGAGTAAGCGGGGGTACGAGCAGTACTTC. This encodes CAGSSSKRGYEQYF.

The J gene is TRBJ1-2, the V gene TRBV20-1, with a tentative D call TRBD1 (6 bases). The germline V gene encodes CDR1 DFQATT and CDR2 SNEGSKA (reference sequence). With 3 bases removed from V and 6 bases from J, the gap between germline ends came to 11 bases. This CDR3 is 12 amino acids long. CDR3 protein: CSASGTGNGYTF. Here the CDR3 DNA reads TGCAGTGCTAGCGGCACAGGGAATGGCTACACCTTC.

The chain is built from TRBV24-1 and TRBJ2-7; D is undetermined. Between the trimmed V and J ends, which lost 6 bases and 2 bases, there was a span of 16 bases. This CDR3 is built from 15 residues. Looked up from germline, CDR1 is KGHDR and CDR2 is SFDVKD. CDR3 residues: CATSSYNYLPYEQYF. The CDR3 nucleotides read TGTGCCACCAGTAGCTATAACTACCTTCCCTACGAGCAGTACTTC.

Written as DNA, the CDR3 is TGCGCCAGCAGCCAAGGGGGACTCGGTAATTCACCCCTCCACTTT. It encodes CASSQGGLGNSPLHF. V and J are TRBV4-1 and TRBJ1-6, with D maybe TRBD1 (5 bases). Between the trimmed V and J ends, which lost 1 base and 6 bases, there was a span of 10 bases. Germline CDR1 and CDR2: MGHRA and YSYEKL. The CDR3 is made up of 15 amino acids.

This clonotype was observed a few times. CDR3: CASKESSYNEQFF. DNA for the CDR3: TGTGCCAGCAAGGAATCCTCCTACAATGAGCAGTTCTTC. V is TRBV2 and J is TRBJ2-1; D is undetermined. The CDR3 totals 13 residues. V gave up 7 bases and J gave up 0 bases, with 7 bases separating them. Germline CDR1 is SNHLY and CDR2 is FYNNEI.

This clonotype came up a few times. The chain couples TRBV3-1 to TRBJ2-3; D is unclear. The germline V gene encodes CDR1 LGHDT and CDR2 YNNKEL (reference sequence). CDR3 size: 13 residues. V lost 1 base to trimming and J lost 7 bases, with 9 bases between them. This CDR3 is CASSQALLYTQYF. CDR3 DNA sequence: TGTGCCAGCAGCCAAGCCCTTTTGTATACGCAGTATTTT.

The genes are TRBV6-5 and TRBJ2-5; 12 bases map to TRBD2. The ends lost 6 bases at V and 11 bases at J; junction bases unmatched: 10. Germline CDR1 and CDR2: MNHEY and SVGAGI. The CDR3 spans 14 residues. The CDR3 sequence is CASRGTSGPNEQYF. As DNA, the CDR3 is TGTGCCAGCAGAGGGACTAGCGGGCCCAATGAGCAGTACTTC.

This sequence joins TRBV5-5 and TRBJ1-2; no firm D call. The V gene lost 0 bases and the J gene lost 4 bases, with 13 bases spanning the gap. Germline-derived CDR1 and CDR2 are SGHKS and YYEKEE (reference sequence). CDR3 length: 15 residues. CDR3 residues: CASSLGPALSYGYTF. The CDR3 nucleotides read TGTGCCAGCAGCTTGGGTCCAGCCCTAAGCTATGGCTACACCTTC.

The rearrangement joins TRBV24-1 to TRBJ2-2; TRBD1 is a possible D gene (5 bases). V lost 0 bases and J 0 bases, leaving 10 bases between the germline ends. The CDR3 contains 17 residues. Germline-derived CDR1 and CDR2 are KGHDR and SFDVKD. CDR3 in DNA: TGTGCCACCAGTGATTTGGACAGATACGCGAACACCGGGGAGCTGTTTTTT. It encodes CATSDLDRYANTGELFF.

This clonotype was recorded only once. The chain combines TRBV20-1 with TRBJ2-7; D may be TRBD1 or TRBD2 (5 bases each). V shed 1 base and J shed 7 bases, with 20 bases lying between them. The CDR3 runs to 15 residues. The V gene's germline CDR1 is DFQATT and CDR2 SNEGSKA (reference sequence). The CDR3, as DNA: TGCAGTGCTAGAGTTGAGGGGAGCTCCTACAATGAGCAGTACTTC. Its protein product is CSARVEGSSYNEQYF.

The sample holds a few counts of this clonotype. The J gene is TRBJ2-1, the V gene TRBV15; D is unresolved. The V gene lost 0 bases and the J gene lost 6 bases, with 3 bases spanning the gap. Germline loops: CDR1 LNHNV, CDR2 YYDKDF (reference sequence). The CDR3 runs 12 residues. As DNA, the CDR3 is TGTGCCACCAGCAGAGACCCCAATGAGCAGTTCTTC. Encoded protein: CATSRDPNEQFF.

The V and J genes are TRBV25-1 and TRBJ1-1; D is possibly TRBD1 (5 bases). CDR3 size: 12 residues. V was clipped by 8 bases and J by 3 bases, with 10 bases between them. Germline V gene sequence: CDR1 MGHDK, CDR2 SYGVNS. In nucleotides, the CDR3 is TGTGCCAGCGGGGGGGTCTACACTGAAGCTTTCTTT. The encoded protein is CASGGVYTEAFF.

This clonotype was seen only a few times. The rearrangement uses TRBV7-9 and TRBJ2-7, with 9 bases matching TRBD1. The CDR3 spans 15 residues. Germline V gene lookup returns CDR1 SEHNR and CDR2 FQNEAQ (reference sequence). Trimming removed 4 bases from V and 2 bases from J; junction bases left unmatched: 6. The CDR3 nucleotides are TGTGCCAGCAGCTCAACAGGGGGCCCAGCCTACGAGCAGTACTTC. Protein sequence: CASSSTGGPAYEQYF.

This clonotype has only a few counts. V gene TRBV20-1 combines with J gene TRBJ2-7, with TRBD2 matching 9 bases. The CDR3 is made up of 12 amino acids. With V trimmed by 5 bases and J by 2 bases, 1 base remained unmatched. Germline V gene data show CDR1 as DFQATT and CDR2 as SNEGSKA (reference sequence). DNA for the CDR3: TGCAGTGCTTGGACTAGCGCCTACGAGCAGTACTTC. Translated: CSAWTSAYEQYF.

This CDR3 is CASSPGGIDEQYF. The CDR3 nucleotides read TGTGCCAGCAGTCCAGGGGGAATCGACGAGCAGTACTTC. The genes are TRBV6-5 and TRBJ2-7; TRBD1 matches at 7 bases. CDR3 length: 13 amino acids. The V gene end was trimmed by 5 bases and the J gene end by 5 bases; junction bases not matched to a gene: 6. The germline V gene encodes CDR1 MNHEY and CDR2 SVGAGI.

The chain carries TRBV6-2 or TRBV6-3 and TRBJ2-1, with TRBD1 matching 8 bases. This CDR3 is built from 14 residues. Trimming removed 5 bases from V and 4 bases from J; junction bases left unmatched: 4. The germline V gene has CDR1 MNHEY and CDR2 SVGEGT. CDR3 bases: TGTGCCAGCAGTACCAGGGGGCGATACAATGAGCAGTTCTTC. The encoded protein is CASSTRGRYNEQFF.

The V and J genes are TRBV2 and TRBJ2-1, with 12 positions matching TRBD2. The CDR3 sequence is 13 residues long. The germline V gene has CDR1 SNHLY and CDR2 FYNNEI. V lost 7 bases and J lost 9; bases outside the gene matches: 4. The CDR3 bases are TGTGCCAGCACTAGCGGGGGGGCCGCTGAGCAGTTCTTC. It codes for CASTSGGAAEQFF.

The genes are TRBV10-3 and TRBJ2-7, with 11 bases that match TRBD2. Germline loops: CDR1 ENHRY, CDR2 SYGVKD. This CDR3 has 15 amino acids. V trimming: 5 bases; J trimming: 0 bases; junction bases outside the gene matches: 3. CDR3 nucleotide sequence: TGTGCCATCAGTCCCGGGACTAGCGGCTCCTACGAGCAGTACTTC. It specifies CAISPGTSGSYEQYF.

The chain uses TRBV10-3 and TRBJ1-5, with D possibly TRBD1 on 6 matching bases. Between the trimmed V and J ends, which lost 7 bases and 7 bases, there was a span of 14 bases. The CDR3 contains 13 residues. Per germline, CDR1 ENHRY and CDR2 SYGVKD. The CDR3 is CAITAGERQPQHF. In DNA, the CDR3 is TGTGCCATCACGGCAGGGGAGAGGCAGCCCCAGCATTTT.

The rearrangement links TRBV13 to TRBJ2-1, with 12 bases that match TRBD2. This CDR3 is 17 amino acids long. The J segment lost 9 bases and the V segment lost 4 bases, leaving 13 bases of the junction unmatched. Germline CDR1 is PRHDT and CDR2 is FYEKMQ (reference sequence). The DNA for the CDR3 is TGTGCCAGCAGCTCCAAGCCCCGACTAGCGGGAGTCATTGAGCAGTTCTTC. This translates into CASSSKPRLAGVIEQFF.

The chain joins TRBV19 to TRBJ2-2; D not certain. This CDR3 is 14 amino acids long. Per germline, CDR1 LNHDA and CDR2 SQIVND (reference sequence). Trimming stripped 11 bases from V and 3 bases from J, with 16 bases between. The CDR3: CAVKVTAYTGELFF. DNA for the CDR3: TGTGCCGTTAAGGTCACAGCGTACACCGGGGAGCTGTTTTTT. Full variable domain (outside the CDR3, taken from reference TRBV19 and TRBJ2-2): DGGITQSPKYLFRKEGQNVTLSCEQNLNHDAMYWYRQDPGQGLRLIYYSQIVNDFQKGDIAEGYSVSREKKESFPLTVTSAQKNPTAFYLCAVKVTAYTGELFFGEGSRLTVL.